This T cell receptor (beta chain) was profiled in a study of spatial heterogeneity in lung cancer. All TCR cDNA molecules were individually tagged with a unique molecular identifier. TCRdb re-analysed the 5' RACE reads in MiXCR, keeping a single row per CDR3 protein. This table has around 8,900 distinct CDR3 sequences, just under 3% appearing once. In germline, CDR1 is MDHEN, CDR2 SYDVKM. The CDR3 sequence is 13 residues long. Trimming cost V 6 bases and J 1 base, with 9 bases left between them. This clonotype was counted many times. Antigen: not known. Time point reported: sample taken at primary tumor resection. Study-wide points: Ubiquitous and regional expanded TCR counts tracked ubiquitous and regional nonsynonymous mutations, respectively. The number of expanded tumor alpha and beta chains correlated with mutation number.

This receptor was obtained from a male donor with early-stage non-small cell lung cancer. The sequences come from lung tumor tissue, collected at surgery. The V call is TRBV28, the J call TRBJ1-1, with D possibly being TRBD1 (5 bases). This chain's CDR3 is CASRWGGNTEAFF. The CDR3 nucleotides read TGTGCCAGCAGATGGGGGGGGAACACTGAAGCTTTCTTT.